This T cell receptor (beta chain) was sequenced during a study of cytomegalovirus exposure and HLA in healthy donors. This clone occurred a few times. The PCR used 60 Vbeta and 13 Jbeta primers. Only in-frame clones appear in the TCRdb table, and some are missing; sequencing was by immunoSEQ multiplex PCR. Of about 120,000 clones in the sample, 8.5% to 10% were seen once. Germline assignment: CDR1 LNHDA and CDR2 SQIVND (reference sequence). CDR3 length: 14 residues. V lost 5 bases, J lost 7 bases, and 8 bases stayed unmatched. The rearrangement uses TRBV19 and TRBJ1-2, with TRBD1 matching over 9 bases. The origin of this receptor is a man aged 30-40 years in good health and CMV-seronegative. The sequenced sample consisted of PBMCs. CDR3 sequence reads: CASSVGQGVAGYTF. In nucleotides, the CDR3 is TGTGCCAGTAGTGTGGGACAGGGAGTAGCTGGCTACACCTTC.